Described below is a single TCR beta chain sequence and its context. Antigen unknown. Using immunoSEQ multiplex PCR, the repertoire was profiled, and TCRdb retains in-frame clones only, with some absent. Counted here are 300,000 to 350,000 clones, about 87% occurring once; the ten biggest clones make up about 6.4%. Treatment noted: 19 received Ad26.COV2.S at low or high dose, single or two shots; roughly five received placebo; per-sample allocation not given. Samples were taken on day 63 after the first vaccine or placebo injection. The individual, an adult aged 18-55 years, was a donor in Boston. This record belongs to a study of Ad26.COV2.S vaccination and SARS-CoV-2 variants. In the study overall: Donor was assigned to the Ad26.COV2.S arm of trial COV1001. Once or twice, 56 days apart, Ad26.COV2.S was delivered intramuscularly.

Whole-study results and caveats: Vaccinees reportedly had broad spike-specific CD8+ and CD4+ T cell responses.

Germline values: CDR1 SGHTA, CDR2 FQGNSA. V lost 5 bases to trimming and J lost 3 bases; unmatched junction nucleotides: 4. This CDR3 spans 14 amino acids. This material consisted of peripheral blood, taken in a trial of Ad26.COV2.S vaccine versus placebo. The source of this sequence is a person between 18 and 59 years old who received the Ad26.COV2.S COVID-19 vaccine or a placebo. The chain links TRBV7-2 to TRBJ2-3, with 8 bases matching TRBD1. This CDR3 is CASSLTGGTDTQYF. As DNA, the CDR3 is TGTGCCAGCAGCCTCACAGGGGGTACAGATACGCAGTATTTT.